A selection of T cell receptor beta chains follows, all from one sample in a study of PD-1 blockade in classical Hodgkin lymphoma. TCRdb's copy holds only in-frame clones and misses some; the assay was immunoSEQ multiplex PCR. Altogether fewer than 75,000 clones are present, approximately 90% being singletons, with the ten largest covering less than 6.5%. Sequences were derived from peripheral blood mononuclear cells (PBMCs), sampled before the second cycle of nivolumab. The receptors were sampled from a human donor with classical Hodgkin lymphoma. CDR3s leave out the opening cysteine and the closing phenylalanine or tryptophan. Fields, in order: CDR3 protein, J gene, V gene, CDR3 length.

CDR3aa: ASSFGTGLTGANVLT
j_gene: TRBJ2-6
v_gene: TRBV5-1
len: 15

CDR3aa: SVEGQSSYEQY
j_gene: TRBJ2-7
v_gene: TRBV29-1
len: 11

CDR3aa: ASSTGDSSSTDTQY
j_gene: TRBJ2-3
v_gene: TRBV21-1
len: 14

CDR3aa: ASSFQGRSSYEQY
j_gene: TRBJ2-7
v_gene: TRBV5-1
len: 13

CDR3aa: ASSLVEGARTEAF
j_gene: TRBJ1-1
v_gene: TRBV5-1
len: 13

CDR3aa: ASSQGLTGNYEQY
j_gene: TRBJ2-7
v_gene: TRBV4-1
len: 13

CDR3aa: ASSPRGYGYT
j_gene: TRBJ1-2
v_gene: TRBV6-5
len: 10

CDR3aa: ASSFRDWGYGYT
j_gene: TRBJ1-2
v_gene: TRBV5-1
len: 12

CDR3aa: ASSIRSWNSPLH
j_gene: TRBJ1-6
v_gene: TRBV19
len: 12

CDR3aa: ATSSGTSGGNYNEQF
j_gene: TRBJ2-1
v_gene: TRBV15
len: 15

CDR3aa: ASSLAGGSEAF
j_gene: TRBJ1-1
v_gene: TRBV7-9
len: 11

CDR3aa: ATSLTGELF
j_gene: TRBJ2-2
v_gene: TRBV15
len: 9

CDR3aa: ASSYEYNQPQH
j_gene: TRBJ1-5
v_gene: TRBV6-5
len: 11

CDR3aa: ASSLNSDRGYGYT
j_gene: TRBJ1-2
v_gene: TRBV5-4
len: 13

CDR3aa: ASSWTGSSGREQF
j_gene: TRBJ2-1
v_gene: TRBV5-6
len: 13

CDR3aa: ASSSGRNTEAF
j_gene: TRBJ1-1
v_gene: TRBV6-6
len: 11

CDR3aa: ASSLTGGPYEQY
j_gene: TRBJ2-7
v_gene: TRBV5-6
len: 12

CDR3aa: ASSLGGTGPYSYEQY
j_gene: TRBJ2-7
v_gene: TRBV5-4
len: 15

CDR3aa: ASSPDSGNQPQH
j_gene: TRBJ1-5
v_gene: TRBV7-9
len: 12

CDR3aa: ATSRRQNTEAF
j_gene: TRBJ1-1
v_gene: TRBV7-8
len: 11

CDR3aa: ASSWEGITNEKLF
j_gene: TRBJ1-4
v_gene: TRBV7-8
len: 13

CDR3aa: ASSPNSNYGYT
j_gene: TRBJ1-2
v_gene: TRBV7-9
len: 11

CDR3aa: ASTSTVDEGLSYT
j_gene: TRBJ1-2
v_gene: TRBV19
len: 13

CDR3aa: AWSVSRGARRNEKLF
j_gene: TRBJ1-4
v_gene: TRBV30
len: 15

CDR3aa: ASSKEIGNTEAF
j_gene: TRBJ1-1
v_gene: TRBV5-1
len: 12

CDR3aa: ASNRRPGIFGGLF
j_gene: TRBJ1-4
v_gene: TRBV5-1
len: 13

CDR3aa: ASSLEPWAGHNSPLH
j_gene: TRBJ1-6
v_gene: TRBV5-1
len: 15

CDR3aa: ASSFVPGSGTGELF
j_gene: TRBJ2-2
v_gene: TRBV5-5
len: 14

CDR3aa: ASSFSGGDYGYT
j_gene: TRBJ1-2
v_gene: TRBV5-1
len: 12

CDR3aa: ASSSLSGAGDTQY
j_gene: TRBJ2-3
v_gene: TRBV6-5
len: 13

CDR3aa: ASSVALGPGDTQY
j_gene: TRBJ2-3
v_gene: TRBV6-1
len: 13

CDR3aa: ASSLGGDTEAF
j_gene: TRBJ1-1
v_gene: TRBV5-1
len: 11

CDR3aa: ASSHGTGSFDGCT
j_gene: TRBJ1-2
v_gene: TRBV7-9
len: 13

CDR3aa: ASSVRRNQPQH
j_gene: TRBJ1-5
v_gene: TRBV7-8
len: 11

CDR3aa: ASSLEPGAQETQY
j_gene: TRBJ2-5
v_gene: TRBV5-1
len: 13

CDR3aa: ASSGRTLTGYT
j_gene: TRBJ1-2
v_gene: TRBV9
len: 11

CDR3aa: ASSGDTDSPLH
j_gene: TRBJ1-6
v_gene: TRBV2
len: 11

CDR3aa: ASSPDQPQH
j_gene: TRBJ1-5
v_gene: TRBV28
len: 9

CDR3aa: ASSPPVGQGATNEKLF
j_gene: TRBJ1-4
v_gene: TRBV18
len: 16

CDR3aa: ASRAGYNEQF
j_gene: TRBJ2-1
v_gene: TRBV19
len: 10

CDR3aa: ASSHPTGGAYEQY
j_gene: TRBJ2-7
v_gene: TRBV4-1
len: 13

CDR3aa: ASSLGSSYNEQF
j_gene: TRBJ2-1
v_gene: TRBV5-6
len: 12

CDR3aa: ASRDSRLGTEAF
j_gene: TRBJ1-1
v_gene: TRBV5-1
len: 12

CDR3aa: ASSLDGSNQPQH
j_gene: TRBJ1-5
v_gene: TRBV9
len: 12

CDR3aa: ASSNLDRWPQETQY
j_gene: TRBJ2-5
v_gene: TRBV27
len: 14

CDR3aa: ASSLQGRSTEAF
j_gene: TRBJ1-1
v_gene: TRBV7-8
len: 12

CDR3aa: ASSLETGAVLAF
j_gene: TRBJ1-1
v_gene: TRBV7-9
len: 12

CDR3aa: ASSLAPGSTDTQY
j_gene: TRBJ2-3
v_gene: TRBV5-1
len: 13

CDR3aa: ASSHQASYGYT
j_gene: TRBJ1-2
v_gene: TRBV6-1
len: 11

CDR3aa: ASRPDRGQTGELF
j_gene: TRBJ2-2
v_gene: TRBV6-1
len: 13

CDR3aa: ASSLAPVNYGYT
j_gene: TRBJ1-2
v_gene: TRBV7-9
len: 12

CDR3aa: SVEAVLHEAF
j_gene: TRBJ1-1
v_gene: TRBV29-1
len: 10

CDR3aa: ASSLRTSGGTGEQF
j_gene: TRBJ2-1
v_gene: TRBV5-1
len: 14

CDR3aa: ASNSGTSGEETQY
j_gene: TRBJ2-5
v_gene: TRBV28
len: 13